The 27 T cell receptor beta chains listed next were all sequenced from one sample in a study of Ad26.COV2.S vaccination and SARS-CoV-2 variants. The treatment is: around 19 received Ad26.COV2.S at low or high dose, single or two shots; a few received placebo; per-sample allocation not given. Samples analyzed were those drawn on day 63 after the first vaccine or placebo injection. The protocol was immunoSEQ multiplex PCR, while the TCRdb copy is restricted to in-frame clones and leaves out a portion. Among a few hundred thousand clones listed, around 89% were seen once. The specimen was peripheral blood, collected in a trial of Ad26.COV2.S vaccine versus placebo. These receptors were obtained from a person between 18 and 65 years old who received the Ad26.COV2.S COVID-19 vaccine or a placebo.

The CDR3 loop reads CASSVLGGGTYEQYF. The CDR3 DNA is TGTGCCAGCAGCGTACTTGGCGGGGGGACCTACGAGCAGTACTTC. This chain links TRBV9 with TRBJ2-7, with 8 bases that match TRBD2. Germline values: CDR1 SGDLS, CDR2 YYNGEE. The V segment lost 1 base and the J segment 2 bases; nucleotides outside the gene matches: 5. This CDR3 is built from 15 residues.

J is TRBJ1-5 and V is TRBV10-3; D perhaps matches TRBD1 (5 bases). V lost 2 bases and J 4 bases, leaving 9 bases between the germline ends. Germline V gives CDR1 ENHRY, CDR2 SYGVKD. The CDR3 spans 14 residues. The CDR3 spells CAISEGAANQPQHF. CDR3 in DNA: TGTGCCATCAGTGAGGGGGCTGCAAATCAGCCCCAGCATTTT.

The chain joins TRBV5-5 to TRBJ2-7, with D perhaps TRBD1 or TRBD2 (5 bases each). The V end was cut by 1 base, the J end by 4 bases, with 12 bases between. CDR3 length equals 14 residues. Germline-derived CDR1 and CDR2 are SGHKS and YYEKEE (reference sequence). CDR3 coding DNA: TGTGCCAGCAGCTTGATGGGGGAACGATACGAGCAGTACTTC. Its translation: CASSLMGERYEQYF.

The CDR3 DNA sequence: TGTGCCAGCAGTCATTCCGGGACAGGTCACCTAGGTGGCGAGCAGTACTTC. Translation gives CASSHSGTGHLGGEQYF. V and J are TRBV4-2 and TRBJ2-7; 8 nucleotides align to TRBD1. This CDR3 region has 17 residues. Germline V gene lookup returns CDR1 LGHNA and CDR2 YNFKEQ. Trimming removed 6 bases from V and 6 bases from J; junction bases left unmatched: 19.

This clone was detected once. This rearrangement joins TRBV19 to TRBJ1-6, with D hard to call. CDR1 LNHDA and CDR2 SQIVND come from the germline V gene (reference sequence). The ends were cut back, 7 bases at V and 3 bases at J, with 7 bases in the middle. The CDR3 loop spans 13 amino acids. This chain's CDR3 is CASKNNYNSPLHF. The CDR3 nucleotides are TGTGCCAGTAAAAATAACTATAATTCACCCCTCCACTTT. The full variable domain, rest sourced from reference TRBV19 and TRBJ1-6, is DGGITQSPKYLFRKEGQNVTLSCEQNLNHDAMYWYRQDPGQGLRLIYYSQIVNDFQKGDIAEGYSVSREKKESFPLTVTSAQKNPTAFYLCASKNNYNSPLHFGNGTRLTVT.

CDR3 in amino acids: CSATLNYGYTF. The CDR3 coding sequence is TGCAGTGCCACCCTCAACTATGGCTACACCTTC. This chain links TRBV20-1 with TRBJ1-2; no clear D gene. CDR1 is DFQATT, CDR2 SNEGSKA, per germline (reference sequence). Trimming took off 6 bases at V and 2 bases at J, with 7 bases between the two ends. This CDR3 region has 11 residues.

V is TRBV5-1 and J is TRBJ2-5; 7 positions match TRBD2. The CDR3 is 16 residues long. Trimming took 0 bases from V and 2 from J; bases not matched to a gene: 7. CDR1 and CDR2 (germline): SGHRS, YFSETQ. CDR3 bases: TGCGCCAGCAGCTTGGAGATAGGGACTAATCAAGAGACCCAGTACTTC. Translation gives CASSLEIGTNQETQYF.

The chain has TRBV6-2 or TRBV6-3 and TRBJ2-3; 13 nucleotides agree with TRBD2. The J segment lost 7 bases and the V segment lost 4 bases, leaving 5 bases of the junction unmatched. Per the germline V gene, CDR1 is MNHEY and CDR2 is SVGEGT. The CDR3 totals 15 residues. CDR3 DNA sequence: TGTGCCAGCAGTTCCGGACTAGCGGGGGACAATACGCAGTATTTT. Translated: CASSSGLAGDNTQYF.

The chain recombines TRBV3-1 (or the pseudogene TRBV3-2) with TRBJ2-7, with a weak D call TRBD2 (6 bases). Looked up from germline, CDR1 is LGHDT and CDR2 is YNNKEL (reference sequence). V was trimmed by 1 base and J by 0 bases, leaving 10 bases between them. The CDR3 runs to 15 residues. The CDR3 nucleotides are TGTGCCAGCAGCCAAGGCGGGACCTCCTCCTACGAGCAGTACTTC. This codes for CASSQGGTSSYEQYF.

The J gene is TRBJ1-2, the V gene TRBV2; TRBD1 aligns across 7 bases. The CDR3 has 15 amino acids. The ends lost 3 bases at V and 6 bases at J; junction bases unmatched: 10. In germline, CDR1 is SNHLY, CDR2 FYNNEI. The CDR3 reads CASSEWAGGGDGYTF. The CDR3, as DNA: TGTGCCAGCAGTGAGTGGGCTGGAGGGGGCGATGGCTACACCTTC.

V gene TRBV14 combines with J gene TRBJ2-5, with 7 bases fitting TRBD1. The germline V gene encodes CDR1 SGHDN and CDR2 FVKESK. Germline trimming cut 2 bases from V and 2 bases from J; bases unmatched to any gene: 2. CDR3 length: 14 residues. CDR3 DNA: TGTGCCAGCAGCCAACAGGGGGTACAAGAGACCCAGTACTTC. Encoded protein: CASSQQGVQETQYF.

V and J are TRBV4-2 and TRBJ1-6; D is unclear. The V end was cut by 0 bases, the J end by 9 bases, with 18 bases between. Germline V lookup: CDR1 LGHNA, CDR2 YNFKEQ. CDR3 length equals 17 residues. The chain's CDR3 is CASSQENFGRGSSPLHF. For the CDR3, the DNA is TGTGCCAGCAGCCAAGAGAATTTCGGGCGGGGATCTTCACCCCTCCACTTT.

The chain combines TRBV19 with TRBJ1-4, with 10 positions matching TRBD1. The germline CDR1 and CDR2 sequences are LNHDA and SQIVND (reference sequence). The CDR3 extends over 17 amino acids. The ends lost 3 bases at V and 0 bases at J; junction bases unmatched: 4. CDR3 DNA sequence: TGTGCCAGTAGTATCAGGGACAGGGGCCCAACTAATGAAAAACTGTTTTTT. Encoded protein: CASSIRDRGPTNEKLFF.

The V gene is TRBV19, the J gene TRBJ1-5; D is uncertain. There are 16 residues in the CDR3. Germline V gene sequence: CDR1 LNHDA, CDR2 SQIVND (reference sequence). The V and J ends lost 6 bases and 0 bases respectively, with 15 bases between them. The CDR3 spells CASRSWLGNSNQPQHF. CDR3 bases: TGTGCCAGTAGATCTTGGCTGGGGAATAGCAATCAGCCCCAGCATTTT.

The chain is built from TRBV5-6 and TRBJ2-2, with 7 bases fitting TRBD1. CDR3 size: 14 residues. CDR1 and CDR2 (germline): SGHDT, YYEEEE. V dropped 2 bases and J dropped 5; count of bases not matched to a gene: 3. The CDR3 is CASSFAGGTGELFF. The CDR3, as DNA: TGTGCCAGCAGCTTTGCAGGGGGAACCGGGGAGCTGTTTTTT. The full variable domain, its missing parts supplied by reference TRBV5-6 and TRBJ2-2, is DAGVTQSPTHLIKTRGQQVTLRCSPKSGHDTVSWYQQALGQGPQFIFQYYEEEERQRGNFPDRFSGHQFPNYSSELNVNALLLGDSALYLCASSFAGGTGELFFGEGSRLTVL.

This sequence joins TRBV7-9 and TRBJ1-1; D uncertain. Trimming pared 3 bases from V and 6 bases from J, leaving 11 bases between. CDR1 is SEHNR, CDR2 FQNEAQ, per germline (reference sequence). CDR3 size: 13 residues. This chain's CDR3 is CASSFDRPAEAFF. CDR3 DNA: TGTGCCAGCAGCTTTGACCGGCCCGCTGAAGCTTTCTTT.

The chain combines TRBV24-1 with TRBJ2-2, with D perhaps matching TRBD2 (5 bases). The CDR3 has 15 residues. V lost 7 bases to trimming and J lost 5 bases, with 16 bases between them. CDR1 KGHDR and CDR2 SFDVKD come from the germline V gene. CDR3 region: CATSHGIRRTGELFF. The CDR3 nucleotides read TGTGCCACCAGCCACGGGATTCGGAGGACCGGGGAGCTGTTTTTT.

The chain recombines TRBV30 with TRBJ1-5; weak D call: TRBD1 (5 bases). This CDR3 spans 16 amino acids. V was pared by 2 bases and J by 6 bases, with 20 bases between. Germline CDR1 is GTSNPN and CDR2 is SVGIG (reference sequence). CDR3 sequence (DNA): TGTGCCTGGAGTCCGGGCGGAATGGTTAGGGGTCAGCCCCAGCATTTT. Translated: CAWSPGGMVRGQPQHF.

V usage is TRBV28 and J usage is TRBJ2-7, with a weak D call TRBD2 (6 bases). Trimming cost V 4 bases and J 5 bases, with 18 bases left between them. Looked up from germline, CDR1 is MDHEN and CDR2 is SYDVKM. The CDR3 length is 15 residues. CDR3 sequence (DNA): TGTGCCAGCAGTTCGCGGGACCCAATGGTCGACGAGCAGTACTTC. This codes for CASSSRDPMVDEQYF.

DNA of the CDR3: TGCGCCAGCAGAAGAACCATTCCGGGACAGGGGGACAAGAAGGGCTACAATGAGCAGTTCTTC. Translated: CASRRTIPGQGDKKGYNEQFF. The rearrangement joins TRBV23-1 to TRBJ2-1, with 11 bases matching TRBD1. TRBV23-1 is placed among ORFs of uncertain function. V was clipped by 6 bases and J by 3 bases; unmatched bases: 22. This CDR3 region has 21 residues.

V is TRBV7-2 and J is TRBJ1-5; maybe TRBD1 (5 bases). The V gene lost 4 bases and the J gene lost 11 bases, with 15 bases spanning the gap. The CDR3 covers 13 residues. Per germline, CDR1 SGHTA and CDR2 FQGNSA. CDR3 protein: CASSSPISGTQHF. CDR3 in DNA: TGTGCCAGCAGCTCCCCGATTTCAGGGACCCAGCATTTT.

This chain uses TRBV5-4 with TRBJ2-7, with D maybe TRBD2 (6 bases). In germline, CDR1 is SGHNT, CDR2 YYREEE (reference sequence). This CDR3 has 14 residues. Trimming took 3 bases from V and 2 from J, leaving 12 bases between them. CDR3: CASSSPGGPYEQYF. The CDR3 DNA reads as TGTGCCAGCAGCTCCCCCGGGGGACCCTACGAGCAGTACTTC.

The rearrangement links TRBV28 to TRBJ1-2; D is perhaps TRBD1 (5 bases). This CDR3 is built from 14 residues. Germline V gives CDR1 MDHEN, CDR2 SYDVKM. V lost 3 bases to trimming and J lost 7 bases, with 15 bases between them. The CDR3 loop reads CASSFFGVQGGYTF. CDR3 nucleotides: TGTGCCAGCAGTTTCTTCGGGGTTCAGGGTGGCTACACCTTC.

This clone was found a few times. The chain links TRBV7-6 to TRBJ2-1, with D maybe TRBD2 (5 bases). This CDR3 region has 17 residues. The V gene's germline CDR1 is SGHVS and CDR2 FNYEAQ. With 0 bases removed from V and 0 bases from J, the gap between germline ends came to 12 bases. This CDR3 reads CASSLASAGSSYNEQFF. CDR3 nucleotides: TGTGCCAGCAGCTTAGCGAGTGCGGGCAGCTCCTACAATGAGCAGTTCTTC.

The CDR3 here is CASLGYSLGSNQPQHF. The CDR3 region has the DNA TGTGCCAGCTTGGGTTACTCGCTCGGTAGCAATCAGCCCCAGCATTTT. The rearrangement joins TRBV28 to TRBJ1-5; D is unresolved. Deletions cut 8 bases from V and 0 bases from J, with 17 bases between. Germline V gives CDR1 MDHEN, CDR2 SYDVKM. The CDR3 has 16 residues.

This chain links TRBV7-3 with TRBJ2-3; D is unclear. V shed 4 bases and J shed 0 bases, with 5 bases lying between them. The CDR3 is 13 amino acids. Germline-derived CDR1 and CDR2 are SGHTA and FQGTGA. In DNA form, the CDR3 reads TGTGCCAGCAGCTGGGCCAGCACAGATACGCAGTATTTT. The encoded protein is CASSWASTDTQYF.

The chain recombines TRBV3-1 (or the pseudogene TRBV3-2) with TRBJ2-1; 8 bases map to TRBD1. The CDR3 runs 20 residues. Germline CDR1 is LGHDT and CDR2 is YNNKEL (reference sequence). Unmatched junction bases numbered 18, after V lost 1 base and J lost 4 bases. Here the CDR3 reads CASSQGPLDRGPLKYNEQFF. The CDR3 DNA is TGTGCCAGCAGCCAAGGCCCACTTGACAGGGGACCCCTTAAATACAATGAGCAGTTCTTC.